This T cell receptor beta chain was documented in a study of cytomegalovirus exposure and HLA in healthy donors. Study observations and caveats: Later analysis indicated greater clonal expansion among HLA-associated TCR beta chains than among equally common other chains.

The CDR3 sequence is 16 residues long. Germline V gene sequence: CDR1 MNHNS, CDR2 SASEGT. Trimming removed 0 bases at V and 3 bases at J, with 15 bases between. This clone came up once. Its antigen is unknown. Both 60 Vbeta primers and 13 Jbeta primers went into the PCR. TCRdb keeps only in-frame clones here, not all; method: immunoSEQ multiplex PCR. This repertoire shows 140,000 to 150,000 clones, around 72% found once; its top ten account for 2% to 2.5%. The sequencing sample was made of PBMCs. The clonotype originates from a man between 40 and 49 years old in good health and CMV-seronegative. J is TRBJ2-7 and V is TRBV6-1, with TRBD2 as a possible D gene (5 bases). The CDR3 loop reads CASSEADSSLFYEQYF. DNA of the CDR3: TGTGCCAGCAGTGAAGCGGACTCCTCCCTTTTCTACGAGCAGTACTTC.